This T cell receptor beta chain was recovered during a study of blood T cell repertoires in COVID-19. The overall study: The samples span acute and convalescent COVID-19 from the United States, Italy and Spain.

Patients of the Seattle cohort, enrolled during active infection, were followed longitudinally. The CDR3 contains 13 residues. The V gene lost 2 bases and the J gene lost 6 bases, with 8 bases spanning the gap. Per germline, CDR1 SGHTA and CDR2 FQGTGA. Clones were sequenced by immunoSEQ multiplex PCR, and TCRdb holds only the in-frame ones, with some missing. The sample lists approximately 240,000 clones; approximately 86% were seen once. This clone was observed once. The chain uses TRBV7-3 and TRBJ1-3; D possibly corresponds to TRBD1 (5 bases). The sequencing input was peripheral blood. The sequence was collected from a young woman with COVID-19, enrolled during active disease. Here the CDR3 reads CASSLGAENTIYF. CDR3 nucleotide sequence: TGTGCCAGCAGCTTAGGGGCGGAAAACACCATATATTTT.